The following is a T cell receptor (beta chain) sequence with its context. Its cognate antigen has yet to be identified. No base quality values were provided; no much bigger clone lies one nucleotide off. These data come from a study of shared clonotypes between healthy human individuals (TCRdb year 2020). About the full investigation: A couple of women and a few men aged 18 to 49 years were included in the cohort. For each donor, CD4 naive and CD4 memory were each given three plates, CD8 naive was given two plates, and CD8 memory was given one plate. To estimate repertoire size and how much clonotypes are shared between individuals, the study performed deep sequencing of blood TCR repertoires from a few healthy adults. Libraries were prepared and TCR repertoires were sequenced by different laboratories using diverse techniques, in order to increase sequencing depth and limit assay-specific biases. Each donor's leukapheresis produced roughly between roughly 0.85 and 9.5 billion PBMCs.

Study-wide conclusions, independent of this receptor: Estimated clonotype richness was generally larger for naive than for memory subsets. When four donors were compared, the shared fraction of clonotypes was around 4.6% for naive CD4, more than 3% for naive CD8, more than 2% for memory CD4, and approximately 0.4% for memory CD8. Compared with non-shared clonotypes, the clonotypes found in all four sorted-subset donors had higher generation probabilities. Sampling was limited to blood, and TCR repertoires in tissue likely differ from TCR repertoires in blood. Even with the large sequencing depth, rarefaction of the sorted-subset datasets indicated that sequencing was incomplete. The genetic and exposure-history diversity represented was limited by the small number of donors. Pairwise subsampling indicated that sequencing depth was expected to affect the degree of clonotype sharing among donors.

Trimming accounts for 4 bases at V and 2 bases at J, while the number of junction bases matched to no gene is 5. From a lookup of the germline V gene, CDR1 and CDR2 are ENHRY and SYGVKD. From the cysteine up to the phenylalanine, the CDR3 has a length of 16 residues. Solely the CDR3 DNA is kept, with 48 bases framed from the first base. TCR CDR3 regions were amplified from genomic DNA by multiplex PCR using the deep immunoSEQ assay. Genomic DNA extracted from each cell subset was distributed evenly over all wells of several immunoSEQ 96-well plates, and each plate served as one replicate. For sorted subsets, approximately 190 ng of genomic DNA, equivalent to around 31,000 T cell genomes, went into each replicate PCR. Purified libraries were measured with a Qubit 3.0 fluorometer, size-checked on a Bioanalyzer 2100, and measured again with the KAPA Library Quantification kit. Each immunoSEQ 96-well plate was sequenced on its own single-read 150-cycle Illumina NextSeq 550 flow cell. As for the authors' bioinformatics: Because only junctional sequences without quality scores were contained in the immunoSEQ output, filtering matching that applied to full-length reads could not be performed. To assign V/J genes and CDR3, sequences were annotated using PyIR, a Python wrapper for IgBLAST v1.9, with IMGT germline references. Reads were filtered out if the reads had weak V/J assignments (E-value above 1e-6), no CDR3, stop codons, out-of-frame junctions, or ambiguous translated residues. A V3J clonotype was defined by an identical inferred V gene, J gene, and CDR3 amino acid sequence. Percentage overlap between repertoires was computed as shared unique clonotypes divided by the size of the smaller repertoire. Richness of each repertoire was evaluated using RTK rarefaction, the Chao1 estimator, and Recon v2.1 estimates of unobserved clonotypes. For all TCRbeta clonotypes obtained by the gDNA method from four donors, generation probabilities were computed with OLGA. TCRdb took this table from immuneACCESS and kept in-frame rearrangements with V and J called. Such tables lack part of the clones; where checked against another copy, unresolved V genes explain under half of the gap, and the rest is unexplained. V, J and clone size are those of that table, while D and trimming were read from the DNA. The sample contains 2 million to 2.5 million clones, 95% of them found a single time. The top ten clonotypes cover roughly 0.13% of the sample.

The donors were healthy, HIV-negative adults with no recently reported acute infections or vaccinations. Every donor was a Caucasian adult living in Nashville, Tennessee, USA. Magnetic negative selection was used to enrich CD4+ T cells, after which naive cells were positively selected on CD45RA and the negative fraction became the memory subset. After blood collection by leukapheresis, PBMCs were isolated using Ficoll-Histopaque density gradient centrifugation and then cryopreserved in the vapor phase of liquid nitrogen. Analytical flow cytometry was used to check the purity and quantity of each magnetically sorted T cell population. Genomic DNA was isolated from every sorted fraction and measured by UV absorbance on a Nanodrop 2000c.

This clonotype originated in a man aged 18 to 29 in good health. The sequenced sample was naive CD4+ T cells sorted from blood. The cell subset or site label on this specimen signifies: CD45RA+ positively selected. Rearrangement joined TRBV10-3 to TRBJ2-3, with 11 bases in between that match TRBD2. The CDR3 region reads CAISGASGGFTDTQYF. The DNA sequence is TGTGCCATCAGTGGGGCTAGCGGGGGGTTCACAGATACGCAGTATTTT.